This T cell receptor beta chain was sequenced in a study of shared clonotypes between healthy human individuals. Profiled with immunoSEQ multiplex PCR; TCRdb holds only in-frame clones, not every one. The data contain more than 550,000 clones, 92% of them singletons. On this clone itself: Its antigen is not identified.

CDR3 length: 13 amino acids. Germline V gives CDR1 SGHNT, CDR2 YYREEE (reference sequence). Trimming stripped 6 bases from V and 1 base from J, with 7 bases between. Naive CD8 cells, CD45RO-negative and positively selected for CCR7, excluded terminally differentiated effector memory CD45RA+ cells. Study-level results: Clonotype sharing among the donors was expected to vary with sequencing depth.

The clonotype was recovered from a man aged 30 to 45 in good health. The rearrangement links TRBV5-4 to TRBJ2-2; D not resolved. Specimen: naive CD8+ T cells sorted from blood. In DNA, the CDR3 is TGTGCCAGCACCCTTGAGAACACCGGGGAGCTGTTTTTT. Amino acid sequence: CASTLENTGELFF.